This is a list of T cell receptor beta chains from one sample in a study of blood T cell repertoires in COVID-19. TCRdb's copy holds only in-frame clones and misses some; the assay was immunoSEQ multiplex PCR. In the table there are a few hundred thousand clones, about 86% of which are singletons. The sequencing sample was made of PBMCs or T cells enriched from blood (not recorded which). These receptors were taken from a woman aged 40 to 50 with acute COVID-19. CDR3s include the opening cysteine and the closing phenylalanine or tryptophan. The D gene is left open where the match is weak. Only part of the rows carry a size: once, few, many, or a class if the clone is expanded.

clone size	CDR3 length	J gene	D gene	V gene	CDR3 DNA	CDR3 protein
.	15	TRBJ1-5	.	TRBV28	TGTGCCAGCAGTTTCCGGGGAGGCTTAAATCAGCCCCAGCATTTT	CASSFRGGLNQPQHF
.	14	TRBJ1-2	TRBD1	TRBV7-2	TGTGCCAGCAGCTCACAGGGGCCGAACTATGGCTACACCTTC	CASSSQGPNYGYTF
.	17	TRBJ2-7	TRBD1	TRBV18	TGTGCCAGCTCACCCAACCTCGGGACAGGGCTCTCCTACGAGCAGTACTTC	CASSPNLGTGLSYEQYF
once	15	TRBJ2-2	.	TRBV6-2/TRBV6-3	TGTGCCAGCAGTATTGGGTCCTCGGGCACCGGGGAGCTGTTTTTT	CASSIGSSGTGELFF
.	12	TRBJ1-1	.	TRBV28	TGTGCCAGCAGCCCCCCGTACTCAGAAGCTTTCTTT	CASSPPYSEAFF
.	17	TRBJ2-7	.	TRBV28	TGTGCCAGCAGAACACCTTTCCGGGCCCTCCAGGGCTACGAGCAGTACTTC	CASRTPFRALQGYEQYF
.	16	TRBJ1-2	TRBD1	TRBV4-3	TGCGCCAGCAGCCATAACAGGGGGGCCCTGAACTATGGCTACACCTTC	CASSHNRGALNYGYTF
.	16	TRBJ2-7	.	TRBV4-1	TGCGCCAGCAGCCAAGATTATTCGGCCTCGGGGGACGAGCAGTACTTC	CASSQDYSASGDEQYF
.	19	TRBJ2-2	TRBD2	TRBV7-3	TGTGCCAGCAGCTTATACGCCTCCGGGACTAGCGTGGGGACCGGGGAGCTGTTTTTT	CASSLYASGTSVGTGELFF
few	13	TRBJ1-5	.	TRBV6-5	TGTGCCAGCAGTTACTCGCCCACAGGGACCCAGCATTTT	CASSYSPTGTQHF
.	17	TRBJ2-2	TRBD1	TRBV4-2	TGTGCCAGCAGCCAAGCTTTTGGACAGGCGAACACCGGGGAGCTGTTTTTT	CASSQAFGQANTGELFF
.	15	TRBJ1-1	.	TRBV6-5	TGTGCCAGCAGTTACTCGAGGCCGCCGAACACTGAAGCTTTCTTT	CASSYSRPPNTEAFF
.	16	TRBJ1-2	.	TRBV19	TGTGCCAGTTTAAAGTCCATCTCTCCAGCTAACTATGGCTACACCTTC	CASLKSISPANYGYTF
once	15	TRBJ2-7	.	TRBV27	TGTGCCAGCAGTGAGTACCCGAGGGCGGTTACCGAGCAGTACTTC	CASSEYPRAVTEQYF
.	17	TRBJ2-1	.	TRBV7-8	TGTGCCAGCAGCTTTTTGATGGGAGGCACCTCCTACAATGAGCAGTTCTTC	CASSFLMGGTSYNEQFF
.	14	TRBJ1-1	TRBD1	TRBV7-9	TGTGCCAGCAGCTTAGTGGGACAGGGTACTGAAGCTTTCTTT	CASSLVGQGTEAFF
once	15	TRBJ2-2	.	TRBV11-2	TGTGCCAGCAGCTTAGATCGGTCCCACTCCGGGGAGCTGTTTTTT	CASSLDRSHSGELFF
.	15	TRBJ1-1	.	TRBV4-3	TGCGCCAGCAGCCAAGTGGGGGGGGCAAACACTGAAGCTTTCTTT	CASSQVGGANTEAFF
.	16	TRBJ1-6	TRBD1	TRBV7-2	TGTGCCAGCAGCCTCGGTCTGACAGGGGATAATTCACCCCTCCACTTT	CASSLGLTGDNSPLHF
once	14	TRBJ1-1	TRBD1	TRBV28	TGTGCCAGCAGTTTAAGGACAGGTGGGACTGAAGCTTTCTTT	CASSLRTGGTEAFF
.	15	TRBJ2-1	TRBD1	TRBV9	TGTGCCAGCAGCGTATCGGGACAGGGGGCTGGTGAGCAGTTCTTC	CASSVSGQGAGEQFF
.	17	TRBJ2-2	TRBD2	TRBV5-5	TGTGCCAGCAGAAAAGGACTAGCGGGAGCGAACACCGGGGAGCTGTTTTTT	CASRKGLAGANTGELFF
.	11	TRBJ2-3	.	TRBV19	TGTGCCACCACAGTGGCAGATACGCAGTATTTT	CATTVADTQYF
few	15	TRBJ2-3	TRBD2	TRBV5-1	TGCGCCAGCAGCCCCCGGGGAGGGTTAGAGGATACGCAGTATTTT	CASSPRGGLEDTQYF
.	15	TRBJ1-3	.	TRBV19	TGTGCCAGTAGCCCCAGACAGAACTCTGGAAACACCATATATTTT	CASSPRQNSGNTIYF
.	16	TRBJ2-4	TRBD1	TRBV2	TGTGCCAGCAGTGAGGGACAGGGGGTTGCCAAAAACATTCAGTACTTC	CASSEGQGVAKNIQYF
.	15	TRBJ2-5	.	TRBV18	TGTGCCAGCTCATACGCCCGCGGTAGGCAAGAGACCCAGTACTTC	CASSYARGRQETQYF
few	16	TRBJ2-7	.	TRBV2	TGTGCCAGCAGGAATAGAATGGGTGGGCTACACTACGAGCAGTACTTC	CASRNRMGGLHYEQYF
.	13	TRBJ2-5	TRBD2	TRBV12-3/TRBV12-4	TGTGCCAGCAGAAGGGACTATCAAGAGACCCAGTACTTC	CASRRDYQETQYF
.	14	TRBJ1-2	.	TRBV7-2	TGTGCCAGCAGCAACAGGTCAGGGGACCTTGGCTACACCTTC	CASSNRSGDLGYTF
once	13	TRBJ1-2	.	TRBV20-1	TGCAGTGCTGGTGAACTTCTAAGCTATGGCTACACCTTC	CSAGELLSYGYTF
.	14	TRBJ1-1	.	TRBV10-3	TGTGCCATCAGTGAGACTCCCACGAACACTGAAGCTTTCTTT	CAISETPTNTEAFF
.	12	TRBJ2-7	.	TRBV7-9	TGTGCCAGCAGTAGTCATCACTACGAGCAGTACTTC	CASSSHHYEQYF
.	13	TRBJ2-7	.	TRBV5-1	TGCGCCAGCAGCTCTGTCCCCCAGGGCGAGCAGTACTTC	CASSSVPQGEQYF
.	13	TRBJ1-1	TRBD1	TRBV28	TGTGCCAGCCTACCATCAGGGGGCACTGAAGCTTTCTTT	CASLPSGGTEAFF
.	15	TRBJ1-6	TRBD1	TRBV4-2	TGTGCCAGCAGCCAGGAGGGACAGGGAAATTCACCCCTCCACTTT	CASSQEGQGNSPLHF
once	13	TRBJ1-2	TRBD1	TRBV10-3	TGTGCCATCGGACAGGACGGCAACTATGGCTACACCTTC	CAIGQDGNYGYTF
.	16	TRBJ2-3	TRBD2	TRBV4-1	TGCGCCAGCAGCCAAGTAGGGGCTAGCGGGAAAGATACGCAGTATTTT	CASSQVGASGKDTQYF
.	19	TRBJ1-5	.	TRBV3-1/TRBV3-2	TGTGCCAGCAGCGCCGGGGGATCAGGCGCCCTCGCGTTCAATCAGCCCCAGCATTTT	CASSAGGSGALAFNQPQHF
.	17	TRBJ2-7	TRBD2	TRBV19	TGTGCCAGTAGGTGGGGCTCTAGCGGGAGTTACGCCTACGAGCAGTACTTC	CASRWGSSGSYAYEQYF
.	13	TRBJ1-1	.	TRBV11-2	TGTGCCAGCAGCTCCTACACCGGGATTGAAGCTTTCTTT	CASSSYTGIEAFF
.	15	TRBJ1-6	.	TRBV5-1	TGCGCCAGCAGCCCATCTACAGGGCGTGAGTCACCCCTCCACTTT	CASSPSTGRESPLHF
.	15	TRBJ2-1	TRBD2	TRBV27	TGTGCCAGCAGTTCACCTAGCGGGGGCTACAATGAGCAGTTCTTC	CASSSPSGGYNEQFF
.	15	TRBJ2-1	.	TRBV6-5	TGTGCCAGCAGGAGAGACACCGGGGGGCTCGGGGAGCAGTTCTTC	CASRRDTGGLGEQFF
.	13	TRBJ2-3	.	TRBV7-9	TGTGCAGGTCAGAGGACTAGCACAGATACGCAGTATTTT	CAGQRTSTDTQYF
.	16	TRBJ2-1	TRBD2	TRBV9	TGTGCCAGCAGCGGCCGAGCGGGAGGGCCTTACAATGAGCAGTTCTTC	CASSGRAGGPYNEQFF
.	15	TRBJ1-3	TRBD1	TRBV19	TGTGCCAGTAGCCGGGGGACAGGTTTTGGAAACACCATATATTTT	CASSRGTGFGNTIYF
many	17	TRBJ2-2	TRBD1	TRBV15	TGTGCCACCAGCCGGGACAGCCCATTTGCGAACACCGGGGAGCTGTTTTTT	CATSRDSPFANTGELFF
.	14	TRBJ1-3	.	TRBV10-3	TGTGCCATCAACAGGGAACGGTCTGGAAACACCATATATTTT	CAINRERSGNTIYF
.	14	TRBJ2-7	.	TRBV19	TGTGCCAGTAGTGTCCGGGAGAGCTCCTACGAGCAGTACTTC	CASSVRESSYEQYF
.	17	TRBJ1-5	TRBD1	TRBV30	TGTGCCTGGAGTCGGGCAGGGGGGCCTTATAGCAATCAGCCCCAGCATTTT	CAWSRAGGPYSNQPQHF
.	15	TRBJ2-7	.	TRBV13	TGTGCCAGCAGCTTAACGGGGACTCCTCGCTACGAGCAGTACTTC	CASSLTGTPRYEQYF
.	16	TRBJ2-1	TRBD2	TRBV24-1	TGTGCCACCAGCCCGGGGACTAGCGGGAGGGCCCCTGAGCAGTTCTTC	CATSPGTSGRAPEQFF
.	16	TRBJ2-7	TRBD2	TRBV27	TGTGCCAGCAGTTTATCCGGGACTAGCGGGGCCTACGAGCAGTACTTC	CASSLSGTSGAYEQYF
few	15	TRBJ1-1	.	TRBV28	TGTGCCAGCAGGTCCGGGATACGGATGAACACTGAAGCTTTCTTT	CASRSGIRMNTEAFF
.	13	TRBJ2-5	.	TRBV2	TGTGCCAGCAATAGACAGGCACAAGAGACCCAGTACTTC	CASNRQAQETQYF
.	13	TRBJ2-7	.	TRBV7-9	TGTGCCAGCAGCTCCCTTCTTGCCTACGAGCAGTACTTC	CASSSLLAYEQYF
few	15	TRBJ2-7	.	TRBV9	TGTGCCAGCAGCGTAGATGCCGGGAGCTCCTACGAGCAGTACTTC	CASSVDAGSSYEQYF
.	14	TRBJ2-3	TRBD2	TRBV6-5	TGTGCCAGCACCTTAGCGGGGAGCACAGATACGCAGTATTTT	CASTLAGSTDTQYF